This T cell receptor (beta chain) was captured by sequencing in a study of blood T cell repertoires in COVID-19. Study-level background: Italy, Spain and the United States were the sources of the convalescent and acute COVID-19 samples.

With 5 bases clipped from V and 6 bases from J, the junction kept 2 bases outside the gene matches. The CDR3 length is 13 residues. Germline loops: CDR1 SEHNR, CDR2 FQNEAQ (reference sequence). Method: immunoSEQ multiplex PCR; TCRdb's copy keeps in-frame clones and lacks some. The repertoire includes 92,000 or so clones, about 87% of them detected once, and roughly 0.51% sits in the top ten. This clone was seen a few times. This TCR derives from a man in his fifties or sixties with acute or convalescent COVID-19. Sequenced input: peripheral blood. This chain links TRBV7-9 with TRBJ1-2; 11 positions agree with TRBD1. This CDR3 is CASSKDRGHGYTF. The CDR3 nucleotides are TGTGCCAGCAGCAAGGACAGGGGGCATGGCTACACCTTC.